Each of the 29 T cell receptor beta chains below was sequenced from the same sample in a study of T cell repertoires in cytomegalovirus infection. Their antigens remain unidentified. TCRdb re-called the reads with MiXCR, one entry per CDR3 protein. The top ten clones hold around 12% of a sample with 700,000 to 950,000 distinct CDR3 sequences, approximately 32% of them seen once. Sequenced here: cultured CD8+ T cells from PBMCs, sampled from culture after CMV antigen stimulation. The receptor source for this set is a human donor in good health (CMV status not recorded). Some clones in this sample may be carry-over from other donors' samples.

This chain joins TRBV20-1 and TRBJ2-2; D gene ambiguous. The CDR3 has 13 amino acids. V lost 6 bases and J lost 4, with 12 bases in between. The germline V gene encodes CDR1 DFQATT and CDR2 SNEGSKA (reference sequence). The CDR3 nucleotides read TGCAGTGCCCCAGACTTCCCCACCGGGGAGCTGTTTTTT. Its translation: CSAPDFPTGELFF.

V is TRBV15 and J is TRBJ1-5, with D unclear. This CDR3 has 8 residues. Germline lookup yields CDR1 LNHNV and CDR2 YYDKDF (reference sequence). The CDR3 protein is CVKGPQHF. Here the CDR3 DNA reads TGTGTGAAGGGACCCCAGCATTTT.

The chain carries TRBV6-6 and TRBJ2-7, with 8 bases that match TRBD1. Germline CDR1 MNHNY, CDR2 SVGAGI (reference sequence). The CDR3 sequence is 16 residues long. Losses at the gene ends were 4 bases for V and 5 bases for J; bases not matched to a gene: 13. The CDR3 spells CASSWDGQGGSNEQYV. The CDR3 DNA sequence: TGTGCCAGCAGTTGGGATGGACAGGGTGGATCTAACGAGCAGTACGTC.

For this clonotype: Mismatch with germline at one junction end may stem from a read error. This chain joins TRBV7-6 and TRBJ1-1; the D gene is possibly TRBD1 (5 bases). The germline V gene has CDR1 SGHVS and CDR2 FNYEAQ. This CDR3 has 11 residues. Written as DNA, the CDR3 is TGTGCCCGCAGCGCGGGGGATGAAGCTTTCTTT. As protein: CARSAGDEAFF.

This rearrangement joins TRBV7-6 to TRBJ2-5; D gene unclear. The CDR3 covers 12 residues. Germline CDR1 reads SGHVS; CDR2 reads FNYEAQ. V dropped 4 bases and J dropped 5 bases, with 8 bases sitting between them. The CDR3 bases are TGTGCCAGCAGCTCAAGGAAGGAGACCCAGTACTTC. Translating gives CASSSRKETQYF.

V and J are TRBV5-6 and TRBJ2-5; 9 nucleotides align to TRBD1. Trimming took 4 bases from V and 4 from J; bases not matched to a gene: 8. The CDR3 loop spans 15 amino acids. CDR1 SGHDT and CDR2 YYEEEE come from the germline V gene. The CDR3 region is CASSSGTGLSETQYF. CDR3 nucleotide sequence: TGTGCCAGCAGCAGCGGGACAGGGCTTTCAGAGACCCAGTACTTC. Full variable domain (rest looked up from reference TRBV5-6 and TRBJ2-5): DAGVTQSPTHLIKTRGQQVTLRCSPKSGHDTVSWYQQALGQGPQFIFQYYEEEERQRGNFPDRFSGHQFPNYSSELNVNALLLGDSALYLCASSSGTGLSETQYFGPGTRLLVL.

This clonotype was seen a few times. V usage is TRBV3-1 and J usage is TRBJ2-1, with D tentatively TRBD1 or TRBD2 (5 bases each). Germline CDR1 and CDR2: LGHDT and YNNKEL (reference sequence). The CDR3 consists of 15 residues. V was pared by 5 bases and J by 2 bases, with 13 bases between. The CDR3, as DNA: TGTGCCAGCAGCTCCCCCGGGGACCCCTACAATGAGCAGTTCTTC. It yields the protein CASSSPGDPYNEQFF.

This clonotype was counted at least ten times. The chain has TRBV7-9 and TRBJ2-5; weak D call: TRBD1 (6 bases). CDR3 size: 16 residues. Germline loops: CDR1 SEHNR, CDR2 FQNEAQ (reference sequence). The V end was cut by 1 base, the J end by 1 base, with 13 bases between. The chain's CDR3 is CASSLGQAIFQETQYF. The CDR3 DNA sequence: TGTGCCAGCAGCTTAGGACAGGCGATCTTCCAAGAGACCCAGTACTTC.

The chain carries TRBV19 and TRBJ1-4, with D uncertain. Trimming shortened V by 3 bases and J by 2 bases, and 22 bases separated the two germline ends. In germline, CDR1 is LNHDA, CDR2 SQIVND (reference sequence). The length of the CDR3 is 19 residues. CDR3 loop: CASSIGRLPQLATNEKLFF. DNA of the CDR3: TGTGCCAGTAGTATCGGCAGACTCCCTCAACTAGCGACTAATGAAAAACTGTTTTTT.

The chain couples TRBV19 to TRBJ1-4; D unclear. The CDR3 runs 11 residues. Germline V gene data show CDR1 as LNHDA and CDR2 as SQIVND (reference sequence). Between the trimmed V and J ends, which lost 6 bases and 7 bases, there was a span of 6 bases. The chain's CDR3 is CASRAFEKLFF. DNA of the CDR3: TGTGCCAGTAGAGCCTTTGAAAAACTGTTTTTT.

This clonotype appeared a few times. The rearrangement uses TRBV12-3 or TRBV12-4 and TRBJ2-1, with D perhaps given as TRBD1 or TRBD2 (6 bases each). Between the trimmed V and J ends, which lost 5 bases and 12 bases, there was a span of 14 bases. The CDR3 sequence is 12 residues long. The CDR3 reads CASSLGGRAQFF. The CDR3 region has the DNA TGTGCCAGCAGTCTCGGGGGCAGGGCGCAGTTCTTC.

This clonotype was seen a few times. This chain joins TRBV2 and TRBJ1-1; D not resolved. CDR3 size: 12 residues. Trimming cost V 10 bases and J 10 bases, with 19 bases left between them. Germline CDR1 is SNHLY and CDR2 is FYNNEI. The CDR3 is CATDPGSRGAFF. CDR3 nucleotides: TGTGCCACCGATCCCGGATCCCGAGGAGCTTTCTTT.

The chain is built from TRBV5-4 and TRBJ2-3, with 8 bases lining up with TRBD1. Germline trimming cut 7 bases from V and 2 bases from J; bases unmatched to any gene: 12. The CDR3 loop spans 16 amino acids. The germline V gene has CDR1 SGHNT and CDR2 YYREEE (reference sequence). The CDR3 here is CASGAPGQEFTDTQYF. The CDR3 DNA reads TGTGCCAGCGGCGCCCCGGGACAGGAGTTCACAGATACGCAGTATTTT.

In its sample, this clonotype was seen once. V is TRBV5-1 and J is TRBJ2-1; TRBD2 is a possible D gene (5 bases). Trimming shortened V by 4 bases and J by 6 bases, and 14 bases separated the two germline ends. The CDR3 runs to 14 residues. The germline CDR1 and CDR2 sequences are SGHRS and YFSETQ. For the CDR3, the DNA is TGCGCCAGCAGCACCGGAACTAGAACCAATGAGCAGTTCTTC. It translates to CASSTGTRTNEQFF.

The V gene is TRBV11-1, the J gene TRBJ1-2; 7 bases match TRBD1. V lost 5 bases to trimming and J lost 1 base; unmatched junction nucleotides: 1. Germline CDR1 reads SGHAT; CDR2 reads FQDESV (reference sequence). The CDR3 totals 13 residues. The CDR3 sequence: CASSRDSNYGYTF. CDR3 nucleotide sequence: TGTGCCAGCAGCCGGGACAGTAACTATGGCTACACCTTC. The whole variable domain, remainder taken from reference TRBV11-1 and TRBJ1-2, is EAEVAQSPRYKITEKSQAVAFWCDPISGHATLYWYRQILGQGPELLVQFQDESVVDDSQLPKDRFSAERLKGVDSTLKIQPAELGDSAMYLCASSRDSNYGYTFGSGTRLTVV.

This clonotype appeared a few times. The V and J genes are TRBV23-1 and TRBJ1-6; D is perhaps TRBD1 (6 bases). TRBV23-1 is noted as an ORF with a role that remains uncertain. Between the trimmed V and J ends, which lost 0 bases and 1 base, there was a span of 13 bases. The CDR3 spans 18 residues. The CDR3 spells CASSQSNRDLSYNSPLHF. The CDR3, as DNA: TGCGCCAGCAGTCAATCAAACAGGGACCTATCCTATAATTCACCCCTCCACTTT.

This rearrangement joins TRBV7-6 to TRBJ2-6; D uncertain. The CDR3 is 18 amino acids. Germline-derived CDR1 and CDR2 are SGHVS and FNYEAQ. V shed 5 bases and J shed 0 bases, with 17 bases lying between them. Here the CDR3 reads CASSPGRKVVSGANVLTF. CDR3 DNA: TGTGCCAGCAGCCCTGGACGGAAGGTTGTCTCTGGGGCCAACGTCCTGACTTTC.

The V and J genes are TRBV11-2 and TRBJ2-1; TRBD2 matches 12 bases. CDR3 size: 16 residues. Germline CDR1 and CDR2: SGHAT and FQNNGV. With 3 bases clipped from V and 2 bases from J, the junction kept 2 bases outside the gene matches. CDR3: CASSLWTSGTYNEQFF. DNA of the CDR3: TGTGCCAGCAGCTTGTGGACTAGCGGGACCTACAATGAGCAGTTCTTC. The full variable domain, completed using reference TRBV11-2 and TRBJ2-1, is EAGVAQSPRYKIIEKRQSVAFWCNPISGHATLYWYQQILGQGPKLLIQFQNNGVVDDSQLPKDRFSAERLKGVDSTLKIQPAKLEDSAVYLCASSLWTSGTYNEQFFGPGTRLTVL.

Notes on this clonotype: The junction differs from germline at one of its ends, possibly a read error. The V gene is TRBV7-6, the J gene TRBJ2-1, with 9 bases matching TRBD1. Germline V gene lookup returns CDR1 SGHVS and CDR2 FNYEAQ. The CDR3 is 15 amino acids. CDR3 in amino acids: CASNLGTGSFNEQFF. The CDR3 DNA sequence: TGTGCTAGCAACTTAGGGACAGGGTCCTTCAATGAGCAGTTCTTC.

The V gene is TRBV27, the J gene TRBJ2-4, with 8 positions matching TRBD2. This CDR3 is 14 amino acids long. Trimming cost V 8 bases and J 9 bases; bases outside gene matches: 12. Germline V gene data show CDR1 as MNHEY and CDR2 as SMNVEV (reference sequence). CDR3 DNA: TGTGCCAGCGTCCCGGGGGGGGGGGTGGGCATTCAGTACTTC. Protein: CASVPGGGVGIQYF.

There are a few counts of this clonotype. The gene calls are TRBV6-5 and TRBJ2-3; 7 bases fit TRBD1. Germline-derived CDR1 and CDR2 are MNHEY and SVGAGI. The trim removed 2 bases at V and 3 bases at J, leaving 5 bases unmatched. This CDR3 has 15 residues. Here the CDR3 DNA reads TGTGCCAGCAGTTACACCATACAGGGGACAGATACGCAGTATTTT. This translates into CASSYTIQGTDTQYF.

The V call is TRBV2, the J call TRBJ2-2, with D unresolved. Germline V gene lookup returns CDR1 SNHLY and CDR2 FYNNEI. The V end lost 8 bases, the J end lost 6 bases, and 19 bases lay between the germline ends. The CDR3 runs 15 residues. DNA of the CDR3: TGTGCCAGCCTGACCCCAGACGGGCGTCCCGGGGAGCTGTTTTTT. Its translation is CASLTPDGRPGELFF.

The chain carries TRBV18 and TRBJ2-1; D unclear. This CDR3 contains 14 residues. Trimming shortened V by 1 base and J by 6 bases, and 10 bases separated the two germline ends. Germline V lookup: CDR1 KGHSH, CDR2 LQKENI. The CDR3 region has the DNA TGTGCCAGCTCACCACAGAGAAGCCTCAATGAGCAGTTCTTC. Its protein is CASSPQRSLNEQFF.

The rearrangement links TRBV24-1 to TRBJ2-3, with TRBD1 identical over 11 bases. From germline, CDR1 is KGHDR and CDR2 SFDVKD. The CDR3 runs to 18 residues. The trim removed 5 bases at V and 6 bases at J, leaving 15 bases unmatched. The CDR3 is CATSGPTAGTGGPDTQYF. CDR3 coding DNA: TGTGCCACCAGTGGTCCGACCGCCGGGACAGGGGGTCCTGATACGCAGTATTTT.

This clonotype was detected only a few times. CDR3 sequence (DNA): TGTGCCAGCAGCTTAGCTGCACACAACGGGATAACCGCGGGAGCTTTCTTT. Translated: CASSLAAHNGITAGAFF. The chain links TRBV7-2 to TRBJ1-1; D is unresolved. The CDR3 has 17 amino acids. Trimming took 0 bases from V and 10 from J, leaving 24 bases between them. Germline values: CDR1 SGHTA, CDR2 FQGNSA. The entire variable domain, with the rest obtained from reference TRBV7-2 and TRBJ1-1, is as follows: GAGVSQSPSNKVTEKGKDVELRCDPISGHTALYWYRQSLGQGLEFLIYFQGNSAPDKSGLPSDRFSAERTGGSVSTLTIQRTQQEDSAVYLCASSLAAHNGITAGAFFGQGTRLTVV.

In regard to this clonotype: A junction end diverges from the germline sequence, so it may reflect a read error. This chain joins TRBV7-7 and TRBJ1-1, with D possibly TRBD1 on 5 matching bases. Germline assignment: CDR1 SSHAT and CDR2 FNYEAQ (reference sequence). This CDR3 spans 13 amino acids. Here the CDR3 DNA reads TGTGCTAGCAGCTTGGGACCGTACACTGAAGCTTTCTTT. Amino acid sequence: CASSLGPYTEAFF.

The chain is built from TRBV13 and TRBJ2-3, with TRBD2 matching 12 bases. This CDR3 comprises 17 residues. V lost 5 bases, J lost 5 bases, and 11 bases stayed unmatched. Germline CDR1 and CDR2: PRHDT and FYEKMQ (reference sequence). CDR3 coding DNA: TGTGCCAGCAGCCCGAGACTAGCGGGGGTTTATGGAGATACGCAGTATTTT. The encoded protein is CASSPRLAGVYGDTQYF.

This clonotype has just a few counts. The chain joins TRBV14 to TRBJ2-7; 10 nucleotides align to TRBD1. This CDR3 is built from 15 residues. With 4 bases clipped from V and 3 bases from J, the junction kept 6 bases outside the gene matches. Per the germline V gene, CDR1 is SGHDN and CDR2 is FVKESK. The CDR3 here is CASSRQGARVYEQYV. Here the CDR3 DNA reads TGTGCCAGCAGCCGACAGGGGGCGAGGGTCTACGAGCAGTACGTC.

V and J are TRBV12-3 or TRBV12-4 and TRBJ1-3, with D perhaps matching TRBD1 (5 bases). Trimming cost V 6 bases and J 2 bases, with 20 bases left between them. CDR3 length: 17 amino acids. The CDR3 sequence: CASSVAGRTKAGNTIYF. The CDR3 coding sequence is TGTGCCAGCAGCGTCGCAGGGAGGACTAAGGCTGGAAACACCATATATTTT.